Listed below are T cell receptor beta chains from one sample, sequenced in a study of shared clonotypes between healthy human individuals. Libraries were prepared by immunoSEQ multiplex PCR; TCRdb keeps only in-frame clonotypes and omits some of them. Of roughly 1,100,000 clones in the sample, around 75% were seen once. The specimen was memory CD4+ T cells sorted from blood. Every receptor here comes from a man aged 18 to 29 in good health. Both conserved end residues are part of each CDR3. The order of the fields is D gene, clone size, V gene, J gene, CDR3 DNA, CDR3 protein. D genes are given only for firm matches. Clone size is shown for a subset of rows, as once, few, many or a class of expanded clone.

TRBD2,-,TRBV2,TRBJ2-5,TGTGCCAGCAGTGAATCTAGCGGGCGGTCGAAAAAAGAGACCCAGTACTTC,CASSESSGRSKKETQYF
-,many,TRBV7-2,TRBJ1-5,TGTGCCAGCAGCTTACGGGGTAATCAGCCCCAGCATTTT,CASSLRGNQPQHF
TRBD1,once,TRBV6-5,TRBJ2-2,TGTGCCAGCCACAGGGGTGACACCGGGGAGCTGTTTTTT,CASHRGDTGELFF
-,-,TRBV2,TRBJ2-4,TGTGCCAGCAGTGCGGGGGAGATGGCCAAAAACATTCAGTACTTC,CASSAGEMAKNIQYF
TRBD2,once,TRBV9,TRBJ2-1,TGTGCCAGCAGCCCCGGACTAGCGGGAGCCAATGAGCAGTTCTTC,CASSPGLAGANEQFF
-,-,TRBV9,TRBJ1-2,TGTGCCAGCAGCGTAGGGGTCCAGCAGGGTTTTGGCTACACCTTC,CASSVGVQQGFGYTF
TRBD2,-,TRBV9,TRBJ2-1,TGTGCCAGCAGCGTAGCCCTCGGACTAGCGGGAGAAAATGAGCAGTTCTTC,CASSVALGLAGENEQFF
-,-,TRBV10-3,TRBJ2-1,TGTGCCATCAGTGAGTCTCCGGCCCCAAACGGGGAGCAGTTCTTC,CAISESPAPNGEQFF
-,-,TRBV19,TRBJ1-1,TGTGCCAGTAGTTACAGGCAACTGAACACTGAAGCTTTCTTT,CASSYRQLNTEAFF
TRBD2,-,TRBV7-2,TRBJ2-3,TGTGCCAGCAGCGTAAATAGCGGGGTTACGCAGTATTTT,CASSVNSGVTQYF
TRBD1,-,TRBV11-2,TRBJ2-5,TGTGCCAGCAGTAAGGGGGCGGAGGTAAAGACCCAGTACTTC,CASSKGAEVKTQYF
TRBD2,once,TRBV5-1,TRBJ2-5,TGCGCCAGCAGCTTGGGAAGCGGGGCCTTCCAAGAGACCCAGTACTTC,CASSLGSGAFQETQYF
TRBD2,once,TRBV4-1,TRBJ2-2,TGCGCCAGCAGCCTTTTTAGCGGGAGGGCCTCCGGGGAGCTGTTTTTT,CASSLFSGRASGELFF
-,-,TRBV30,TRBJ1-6,TGTGCCTGGAGTGTACCCCTGACGAGGATAGGGTCTAATTCACCCCTCCACTTT,CAWSVPLTRIGSNSPLHF
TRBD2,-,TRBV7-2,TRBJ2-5,TGTGCCAGCAGCTTAGGAAGCGGGAGGTCGGAGACCCAGTACTTC,CASSLGSGRSETQYF
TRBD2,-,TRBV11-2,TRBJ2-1,TGTGCCAGCGGGACTAGCGGGAGTTGGGGTGAGCAGTTCTTC,CASGTSGSWGEQFF
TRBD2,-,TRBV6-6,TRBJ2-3,TGTGCCAGCAGCACTAGCGGGGATACGCAGTATTTT,CASSTSGDTQYF
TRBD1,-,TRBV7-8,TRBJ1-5,TGTGCCAGCAGCTCCCGGGGACAGCTCAATCAGCCCCAGCATTTT,CASSSRGQLNQPQHF
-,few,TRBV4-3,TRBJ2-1,TGCGCCAGCAGCCGGGCTGGGACTCCTGGGGAGCAGTTCTTC,CASSRAGTPGEQFF
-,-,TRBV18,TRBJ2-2,TGTGCCAGCTCACCACCGCAGTCTTCAACGCCCGGGGAGCTGTTTTTT,CASSPPQSSTPGELFF
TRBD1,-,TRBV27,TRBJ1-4,TGTGCCAGCCGACAGGGCACCACTAATGAAAAACTGTTTTTT,CASRQGTTNEKLFF
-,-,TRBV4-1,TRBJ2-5,TGCGCCAGCAGCCAAGATGGATCGGCAGTGGCAGAGACCCAGTACTTC,CASSQDGSAVAETQYF
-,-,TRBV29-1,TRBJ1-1,TGCAGCGTTGACACGGACCGCATGAACACTGAAGCTTTCTTT,CSVDTDRMNTEAFF
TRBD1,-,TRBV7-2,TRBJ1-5,TGTGCCAGCGCCGGGGACAGGGTTCAGCCCCAGCATTTT,CASAGDRVQPQHF
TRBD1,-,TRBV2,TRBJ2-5,TGTGCCAGCTCTCGACAGGGGGCGAAACAAGAGACCCAGTACTTC,CASSRQGAKQETQYF
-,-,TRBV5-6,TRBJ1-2,TGTGCCAGCAGCCCTGATGGTGGGGGGACCTATGGCTACACCTTC,CASSPDGGGTYGYTF
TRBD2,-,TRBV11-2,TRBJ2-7,TGTGCCAGCAGTCCGGGACTAGAGGCCTCCGAGCAGTACTTC,CASSPGLEASEQYF
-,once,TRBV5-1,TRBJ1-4,TGCGCCAGCAGCTTGGGAGGGTTCGTCAGCAATGAAAAACTGTTTTTT,CASSLGGFVSNEKLFF
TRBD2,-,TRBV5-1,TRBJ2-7,TGCGCCAGTACCTCTAGCGGGGGCCTCCCCTACGAGCAGTACTTC,CASTSSGGLPYEQYF
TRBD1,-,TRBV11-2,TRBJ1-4,TGTGCCAGCAGCCCCGGGACAGGGAAACCAGCTAATGAAAAACTGTTTTTT,CASSPGTGKPANEKLFF
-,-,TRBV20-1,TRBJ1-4,TGCAGTGCTAGAGATGATCTAAAACTGTTTTTT,CSARDDLKLFF
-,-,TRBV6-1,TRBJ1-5,TGTGCCAGCAGTGAAAGAGGGGGAGATAGCAATCAGCCCCAGCATTTT,CASSERGGDSNQPQHF
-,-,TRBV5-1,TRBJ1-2,TGCGCCAGCAGCCCCGGCGCAACGGGGAGTCAGGGCTACACCTTC,CASSPGATGSQGYTF
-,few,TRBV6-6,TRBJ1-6,TGTGCCAGCAGTCCCCGACCGGATTCACCCCTCCACTTT,CASSPRPDSPLHF
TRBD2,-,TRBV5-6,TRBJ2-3,TGTGCCAGCAGCTCGCGGGGGTCCACAGATACGCAGTATTTT,CASSSRGSTDTQYF
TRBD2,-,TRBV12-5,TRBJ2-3,TGTGCTAGTGCTCTACTAGCGGGAGAAACAGATACGCAGTATTTT,CASALLAGETDTQYF
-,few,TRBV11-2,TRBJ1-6,TGTGCCAGCAGCTTAAGGCCCGGGGGAGAGTCACCCCTCCACTTT,CASSLRPGGESPLHF
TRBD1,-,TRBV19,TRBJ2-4,TGTGCCAGTAGTCTTGGTGGACAGGGGAAAAACATTCAGTACTTC,CASSLGGQGKNIQYF
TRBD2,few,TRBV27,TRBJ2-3,TGTGCCAGCAGCTCTCTAGCGGGAGTTTGGTATTTT,CASSSLAGVWYF
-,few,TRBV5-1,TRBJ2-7,TGCGCCAGCAGCTCGTGGTTGGGGAGCCCCTACGAGCAGTACTTC,CASSSWLGSPYEQYF